This note documents a single T cell receptor beta chain sequence. This sample was included in a study of blood T cell repertoires in COVID-19. TCRdb's copy holds only in-frame clones and misses some; the assay was immunoSEQ multiplex PCR. The sample gives hundreds of thousands of clones, around 87% of which show up once; roughly 6% is in the top ten. Germline V lookup: CDR1 KGHSH, CDR2 LQKENI. J was trimmed by 4 bases and V by 3 bases; bases with no gene match: 8. This CDR3 region has 16 residues. Sequencing input: PBMCs or T cells enriched from blood (not recorded which). This sequence joins TRBV18 and TRBJ1-1, with 10 bases matching TRBD1. The TCR was taken from a woman in her twenties or thirties with acute COVID-19. This CDR3 reads CASSPTTGGEGTEAFF. CDR3 DNA sequence: TGTGCCAGCTCACCCACGACAGGGGGCGAGGGCACTGAAGCTTTCTTT.